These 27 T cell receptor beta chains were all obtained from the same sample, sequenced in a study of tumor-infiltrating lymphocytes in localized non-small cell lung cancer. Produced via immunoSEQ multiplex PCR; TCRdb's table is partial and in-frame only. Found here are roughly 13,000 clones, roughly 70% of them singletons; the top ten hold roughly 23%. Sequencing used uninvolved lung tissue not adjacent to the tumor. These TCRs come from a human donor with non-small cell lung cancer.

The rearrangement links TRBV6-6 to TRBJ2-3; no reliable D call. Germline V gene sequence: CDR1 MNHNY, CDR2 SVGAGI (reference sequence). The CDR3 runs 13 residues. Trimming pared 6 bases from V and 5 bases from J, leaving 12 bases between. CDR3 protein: CASRQWVGDTQYF. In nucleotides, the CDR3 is TGTGCCAGCAGGCAATGGGTTGGAGATACGCAGTATTTT.

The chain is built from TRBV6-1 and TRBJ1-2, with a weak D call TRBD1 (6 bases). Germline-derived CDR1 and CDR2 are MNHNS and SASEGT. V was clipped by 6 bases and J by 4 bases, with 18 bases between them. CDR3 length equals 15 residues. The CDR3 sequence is CASRVTGSGVYGYTF. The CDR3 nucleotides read TGTGCCAGCAGGGTAACAGGGTCTGGTGTCTATGGCTACACCTTC.

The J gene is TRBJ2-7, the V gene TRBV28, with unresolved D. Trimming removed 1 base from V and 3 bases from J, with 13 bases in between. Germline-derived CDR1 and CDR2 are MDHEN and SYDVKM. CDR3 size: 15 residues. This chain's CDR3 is CASSLSTGVRYEQYF. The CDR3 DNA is TGTGCCAGCAGTTTATCCACCGGAGTGCGCTACGAGCAGTACTTC.

CDR3 nucleotides: TGTGCCAGCAGCCAATTAACTAGCGGCGAGTCCTACGAGCAGTACTTC. This encodes CASSQLTSGESYEQYF. The V and J genes are TRBV4-2 and TRBJ2-7; 8 nucleotides match TRBD2. The CDR3 is 16 residues long. Germline loops: CDR1 LGHNA, CDR2 YNFKEQ. V shed 2 bases and J 1 base; nucleotides not matched to a gene: 7.

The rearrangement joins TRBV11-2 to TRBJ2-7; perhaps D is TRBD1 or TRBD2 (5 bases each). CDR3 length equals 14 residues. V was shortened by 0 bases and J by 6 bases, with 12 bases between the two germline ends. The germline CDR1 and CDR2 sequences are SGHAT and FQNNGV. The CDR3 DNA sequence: TGTGCCAGCAGCTTAGATAGAGGGACGGGCGAGCAGTACTTC. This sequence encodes CASSLDRGTGEQYF.

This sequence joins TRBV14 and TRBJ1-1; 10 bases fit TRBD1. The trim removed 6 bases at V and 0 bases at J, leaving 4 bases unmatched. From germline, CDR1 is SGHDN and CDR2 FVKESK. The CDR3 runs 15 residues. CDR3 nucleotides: TGTGCCAGCAGGTCGGGACAGGGGATGAACACTGAAGCTTTCTTT. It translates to CASRSGQGMNTEAFF.

CDR3 bases: TGTGCCAGCAGCTTAACTAGGGAAGAGACCCAGTACTTC. It is translated as CASSLTREETQYF. The chain carries TRBV7-3 and TRBJ2-5; no reliable D call. CDR3 length: 13 residues. The ends were cut back, 0 bases at V and 3 bases at J, with 5 bases in the middle. Germline V gene lookup returns CDR1 SGHTA and CDR2 FQGTGA. Filled out from reference TRBV7-3 and TRBJ2-5, the complete variable domain reads GAGVSQTPSNKVTEKGKYVELRCDPISGHTALYWYRQSLGQGPEFLIYFQGTGAADDSGLPNDRFFAVRPEGSVSTLKIQRTERGDSAVYLCASSLTREETQYFGPGTRLLVL.

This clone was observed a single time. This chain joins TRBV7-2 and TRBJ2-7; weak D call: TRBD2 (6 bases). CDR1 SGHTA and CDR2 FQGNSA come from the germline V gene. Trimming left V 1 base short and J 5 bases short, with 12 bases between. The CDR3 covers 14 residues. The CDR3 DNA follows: TGTGCCAGCAGCTTAGGTGGGGGGTTCCACGAGCAGTACTTC. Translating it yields CASSLGGGFHEQYF.

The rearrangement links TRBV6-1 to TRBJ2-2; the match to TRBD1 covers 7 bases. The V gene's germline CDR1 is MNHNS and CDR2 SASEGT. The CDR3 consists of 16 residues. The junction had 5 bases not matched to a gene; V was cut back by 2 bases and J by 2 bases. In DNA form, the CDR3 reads TGTGCCAGCAGTGAAAGGACAGGAAAAAACACCGGGGAGCTGTTTTTT. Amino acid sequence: CASSERTGKNTGELFF.

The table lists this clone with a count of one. The CDR3 region has the DNA TGTGCCAGCAGTTCCTGGGGGAACCAAGAGACCCAGTACTTC. This sequence encodes CASSSWGNQETQYF. The gene calls are TRBV27 and TRBJ2-5; D may be TRBD1 or TRBD2 (5 bases each). Trimming took off 4 bases at V and 0 bases at J, with 9 bases between the two ends. The length of the CDR3 is 14 residues. CDR1 is MNHEY and CDR2 is SMNVEV in the germline V gene (reference sequence).

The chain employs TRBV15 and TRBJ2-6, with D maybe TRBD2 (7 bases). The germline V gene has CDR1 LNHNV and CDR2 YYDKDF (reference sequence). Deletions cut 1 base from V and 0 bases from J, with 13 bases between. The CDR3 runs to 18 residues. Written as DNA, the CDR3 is TGTGCCACCAGCAGAGTATGGGGGGGCAGCTCTGGGGCCAACGTCCTGACTTTC. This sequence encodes CATSRVWGGSSGANVLTF.

CDR3 nucleotides: TGTGCCTGGAGCCAAACCGAAAAACTGTTTTTT. It is translated as CAWSQTEKLFF. The chain recombines TRBV30 with TRBJ1-4, with unresolved D. CDR3 length: 11 amino acids. Trimming removed 3 bases from V and 8 bases from J, with 7 bases in between. In germline, CDR1 is GTSNPN, CDR2 SVGIG (reference sequence).

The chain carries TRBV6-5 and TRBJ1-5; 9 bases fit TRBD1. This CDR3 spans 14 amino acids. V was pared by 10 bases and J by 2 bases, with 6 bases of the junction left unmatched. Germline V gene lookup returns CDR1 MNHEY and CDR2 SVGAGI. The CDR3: CATADRGGNQPQHF. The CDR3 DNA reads TGTGCCACCGCGGACAGGGGCGGCAATCAGCCCCAGCATTTT.

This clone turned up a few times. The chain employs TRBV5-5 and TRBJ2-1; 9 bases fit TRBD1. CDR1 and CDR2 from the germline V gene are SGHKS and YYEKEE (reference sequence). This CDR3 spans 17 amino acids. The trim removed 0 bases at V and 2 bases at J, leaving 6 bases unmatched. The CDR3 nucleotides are TGTGCCAGCAGCTTGGGCAAACAGGGGGCTACCTACAATGAGCAGTTCTTC. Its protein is CASSLGKQGATYNEQFF.

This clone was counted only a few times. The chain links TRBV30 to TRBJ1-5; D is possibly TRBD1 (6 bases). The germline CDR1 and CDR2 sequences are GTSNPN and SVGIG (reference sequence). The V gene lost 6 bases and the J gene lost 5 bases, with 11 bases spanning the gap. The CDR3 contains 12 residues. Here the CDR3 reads CACGQQYQPQHF. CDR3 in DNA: TGTGCCTGCGGACAGCAATATCAGCCCCAGCATTTT. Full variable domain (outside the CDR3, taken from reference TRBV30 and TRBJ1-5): SQTIHQWPATLVQPVGSPLSLECTVEGTSNPNLYWYRQAAGRGLQLLFYSVGIGQISSEVPQNLSASRPQDRQFILSSKKLLLSDSGFYLCACGQQYQPQHFGDGTRLSIL.

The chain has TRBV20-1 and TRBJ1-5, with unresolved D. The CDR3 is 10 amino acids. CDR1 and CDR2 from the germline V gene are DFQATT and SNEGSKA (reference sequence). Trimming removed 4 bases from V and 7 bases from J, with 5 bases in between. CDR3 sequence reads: CSANGQPQHF. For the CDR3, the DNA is TGCAGTGCTAACGGACAGCCCCAGCATTTT.

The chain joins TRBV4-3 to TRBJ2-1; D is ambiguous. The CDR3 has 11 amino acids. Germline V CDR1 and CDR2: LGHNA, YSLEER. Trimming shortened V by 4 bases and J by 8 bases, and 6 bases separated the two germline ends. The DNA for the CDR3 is TGCGCCAGCAGCCGCCAAGATGAGCAGTTCTTC. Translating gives CASSRQDEQFF.

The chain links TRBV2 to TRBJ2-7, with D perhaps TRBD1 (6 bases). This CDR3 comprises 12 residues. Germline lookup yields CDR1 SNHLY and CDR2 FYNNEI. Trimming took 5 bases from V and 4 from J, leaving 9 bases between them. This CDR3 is CASSQTGYEQYF. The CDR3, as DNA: TGTGCCAGCAGTCAGACAGGTTACGAGCAGTACTTC. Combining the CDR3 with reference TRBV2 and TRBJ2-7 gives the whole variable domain EPEVTQTPSHQVTQMGQEVILRCVPISNHLYFYWYRQILGQKVEFLVSFYNNEISEKSEIFDDQFSVERPDGSNFTLKIRSTKLEDSAMYFCASSQTGYEQYFGPGTRLTVT.

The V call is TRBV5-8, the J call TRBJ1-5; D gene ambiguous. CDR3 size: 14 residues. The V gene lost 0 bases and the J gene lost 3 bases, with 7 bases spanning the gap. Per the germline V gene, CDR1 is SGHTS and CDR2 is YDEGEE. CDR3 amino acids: CASSLEGFNQPQHF. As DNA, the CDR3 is TGTGCCAGCAGCTTGGAGGGATTCAATCAGCCCCAGCATTTT.

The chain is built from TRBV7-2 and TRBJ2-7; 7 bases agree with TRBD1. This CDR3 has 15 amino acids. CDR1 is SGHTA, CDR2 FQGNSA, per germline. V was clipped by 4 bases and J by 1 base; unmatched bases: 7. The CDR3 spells CASSSRTGLSYEQYF. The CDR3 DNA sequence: TGTGCCAGCAGCTCCCGGACAGGCCTTTCCTACGAGCAGTACTTC.

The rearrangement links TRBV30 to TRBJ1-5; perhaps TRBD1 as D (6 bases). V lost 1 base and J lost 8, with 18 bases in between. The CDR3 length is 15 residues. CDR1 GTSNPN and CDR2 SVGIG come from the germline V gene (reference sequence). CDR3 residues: CAWSGRRGQPEPQHF. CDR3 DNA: TGTGCCTGGAGTGGTCGCCGGGGGCAGCCAGAGCCCCAGCATTTT. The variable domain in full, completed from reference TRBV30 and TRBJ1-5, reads SQTIHQWPATLVQPVGSPLSLECTVEGTSNPNLYWYRQAAGRGLQLLFYSVGIGQISSEVPQNLSASRPQDRQFILSSKKLLLSDSGFYLCAWSGRRGQPEPQHFGDGTRLSIL.

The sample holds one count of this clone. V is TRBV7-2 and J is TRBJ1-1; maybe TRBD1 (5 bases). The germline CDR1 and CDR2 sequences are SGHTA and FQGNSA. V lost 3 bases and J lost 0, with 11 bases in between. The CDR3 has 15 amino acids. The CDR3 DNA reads TGTGCCAGCAGCTTCTCGGGGGGAATGAACACTGAAGCTTTCTTT. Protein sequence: CASSFSGGMNTEAFF.

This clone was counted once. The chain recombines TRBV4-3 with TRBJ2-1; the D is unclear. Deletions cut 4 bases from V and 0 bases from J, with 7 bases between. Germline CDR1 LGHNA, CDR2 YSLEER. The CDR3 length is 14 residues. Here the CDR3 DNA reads TGCGCCAGCAGCCGGGCAGCCTCCTACAATGAGCAGTTCTTC. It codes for CASSRAASYNEQFF.

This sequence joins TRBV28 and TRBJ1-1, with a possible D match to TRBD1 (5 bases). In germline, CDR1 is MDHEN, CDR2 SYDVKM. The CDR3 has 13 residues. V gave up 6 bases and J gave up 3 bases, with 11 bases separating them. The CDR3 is CASRLRDHTEAFF. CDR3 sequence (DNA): TGTGCCAGCAGGCTCAGGGATCACACTGAAGCTTTCTTT.

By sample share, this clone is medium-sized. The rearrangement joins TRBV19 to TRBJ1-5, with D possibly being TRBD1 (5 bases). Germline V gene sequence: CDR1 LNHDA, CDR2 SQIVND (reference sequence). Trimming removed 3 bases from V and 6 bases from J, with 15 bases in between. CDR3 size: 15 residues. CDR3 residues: CASSIWYRSGQPQHF. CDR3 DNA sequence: TGTGCCAGTAGTATTTGGTACAGGTCAGGTCAGCCCCAGCATTTT.

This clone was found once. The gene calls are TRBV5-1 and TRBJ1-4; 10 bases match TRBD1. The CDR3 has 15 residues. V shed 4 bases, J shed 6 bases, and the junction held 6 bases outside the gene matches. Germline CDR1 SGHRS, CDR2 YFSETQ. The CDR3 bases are TGCGCCAGCAGCCCCGGGGGGACAGGGGATGAAAAACTGTTTTTT. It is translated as CASSPGGTGDEKLFF.

The CDR3 nucleotides are TGTGCCAGCAGCCTAACAGGGGGATACGAGCAGTACTTC. It codes for CASSLTGGYEQYF. The chain is built from TRBV7-2 and TRBJ2-7, with 8 positions matching TRBD1. V shed 5 bases and J 4 bases; nucleotides not matched to a gene: 4. The germline V gene encodes CDR1 SGHTA and CDR2 FQGNSA. This CDR3 comprises 13 residues.